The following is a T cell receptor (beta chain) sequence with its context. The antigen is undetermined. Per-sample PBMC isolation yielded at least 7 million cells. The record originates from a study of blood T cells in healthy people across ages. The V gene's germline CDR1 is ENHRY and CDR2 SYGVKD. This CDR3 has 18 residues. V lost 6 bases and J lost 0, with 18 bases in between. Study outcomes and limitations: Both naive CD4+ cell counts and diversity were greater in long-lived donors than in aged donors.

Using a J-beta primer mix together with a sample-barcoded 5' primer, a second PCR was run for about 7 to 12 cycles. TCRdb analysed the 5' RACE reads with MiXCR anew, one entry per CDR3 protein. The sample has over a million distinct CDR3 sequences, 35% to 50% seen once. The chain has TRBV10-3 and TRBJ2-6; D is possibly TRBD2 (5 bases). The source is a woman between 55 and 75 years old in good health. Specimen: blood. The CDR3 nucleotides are TGTGCCATCAGCTTGGCGGGCAGCGCCCACTCTGGGGCCAACGTCCTGACTTTC. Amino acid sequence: CAISLAGSAHSGANVLTF.